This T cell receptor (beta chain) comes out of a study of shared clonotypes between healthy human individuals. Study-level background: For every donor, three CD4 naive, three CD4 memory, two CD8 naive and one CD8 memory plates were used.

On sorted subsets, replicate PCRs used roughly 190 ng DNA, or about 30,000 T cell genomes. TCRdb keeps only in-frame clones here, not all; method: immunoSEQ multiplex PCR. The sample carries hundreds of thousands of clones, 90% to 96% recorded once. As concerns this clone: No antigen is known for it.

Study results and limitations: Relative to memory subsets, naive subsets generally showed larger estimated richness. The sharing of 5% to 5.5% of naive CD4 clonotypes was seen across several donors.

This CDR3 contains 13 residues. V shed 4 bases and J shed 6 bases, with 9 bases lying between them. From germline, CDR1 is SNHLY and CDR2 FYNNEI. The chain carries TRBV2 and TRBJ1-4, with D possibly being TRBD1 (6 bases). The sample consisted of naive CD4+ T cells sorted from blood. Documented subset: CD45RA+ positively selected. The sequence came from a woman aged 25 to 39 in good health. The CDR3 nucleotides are TGTGCCAGCAGTGGGACAGCCGATGAAAAACTGTTTTTT. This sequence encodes CASSGTADEKLFF.